The next 9 T cell receptor beta chains were all read from a single sample in a study of OX40 agonist ivuxolimab in advanced cancers. Profiling relied on immunoSEQ multiplex PCR, and the TCRdb table lists in-frame clones only, not all of them. Of over 80,000 clones in the sample, less than 90% were seen once. Material: CD4+ or CD8+ T cells sorted from blood, obtained in a trial of the OX40 agonist ivuxolimab. These receptors were taken from an adult with an advanced solid tumor such as melanoma, head and neck, liver or kidney cancer.

Only one count was recorded for this clone. A read error may account for a junction end that differs from germline. This chain uses TRBV5-6 with TRBJ1-2, with TRBD1 as a possible D gene (6 bases). Germline lookup yields CDR1 SGHDT and CDR2 YYEEEE. The CDR3 spans 16 residues. The CDR3 here is CASRLAATGLNYGYTF. The CDR3 DNA sequence: TGTGCCAGCAGATTGGCGGCGACAGGACTTAACTATGGCTACACCTTC.

The chain uses TRBV11-2 and TRBJ1-2, with D maybe TRBD1 (6 bases). V lost 4 bases and J 13 bases, leaving 16 bases between the germline ends. Germline V lookup: CDR1 SGHAT, CDR2 FQNNGV. The CDR3 length is 12 residues. The CDR3 spells CASSSSVGTITF. CDR3 DNA sequence: TGTGCCAGCAGCTCAAGCGTGGGGACAATCACCTTC.

The chain joins TRBV6-4 to TRBJ1-1; 7 bases match TRBD1. Germline assignment: CDR1 MRHNA and CDR2 SNTAGT. Trimming removed 8 bases from V and 0 bases from J; junction bases left unmatched: 3. The CDR3 runs 13 residues. The CDR3 region is CASRQGLNTEAFF. CDR3 nucleotide sequence: TGTGCCAGCCGACAGGGTTTGAACACTGAAGCTTTCTTT.

This clone was seen only a few times. The chain carries TRBV6-1 and TRBJ1-1, with D hard to call. Germline V CDR1 and CDR2: MNHNS, SASEGT. The germline V and J ends were trimmed by 7 bases and 5 bases, with 8 bases remaining between them. The CDR3 runs to 11 residues. The CDR3 spells CASTGRTEAFF. CDR3 in DNA: TGTGCCAGCACGGGTAGGACTGAAGCTTTCTTT.

The chain couples TRBV2 to TRBJ2-1; D remains unclear. This CDR3 contains 11 residues. Between the trimmed V and J ends, which lost 8 bases and 9 bases, there was a span of 11 bases. Germline lookup yields CDR1 SNHLY and CDR2 FYNNEI. CDR3 sequence: CASRYAGEQFF. As DNA, the CDR3 is TGTGCCAGCCGTTACGCTGGTGAGCAGTTCTTC.

V gene TRBV29-1 combines with J gene TRBJ2-1; TRBD1 aligns across 8 bases. The germline V gene has CDR1 SQVTM and CDR2 ANQGSEA. V was pared by 7 bases and J by 3 bases, with 26 bases of the junction left unmatched. The CDR3 runs 20 residues. The DNA of the CDR3 is TGCAGCGCGCCCCGACCTCTGCAGGGGGCGGTCTTCTCCGGCTACAATGAGCAGTTCTTC. It translates to CSAPRPLQGAVFSGYNEQFF.

The gene calls are TRBV5-1 and TRBJ1-1, with TRBD1 matching over 9 bases. V gave up 7 bases and J gave up 1 base; unmatched junction bases: 5. The CDR3 sequence is 14 residues long. CDR1 and CDR2 (germline): SGHRS, YFSETQ. This CDR3 is CASCPTGGNTEAFF. The DNA for the CDR3 is TGCGCCAGCTGCCCGACAGGGGGGAACACTGAAGCTTTCTTT.

The CDR3 coding sequence is TGTGCCAGCAGCCCGGGACTGCAGGGGAAAGGCTACACCTTC. It codes for CASSPGLQGKGYTF. The chain employs TRBV5-4 and TRBJ1-2, with D perhaps TRBD1 (6 bases). CDR1 is SGHNT and CDR2 is YYREEE in the germline V gene (reference sequence). The CDR3 is made up of 14 amino acids. Trimming removed 4 bases from V and 8 bases from J, with 18 bases in between.

The chain joins TRBV11-2 to TRBJ2-3; D is unresolved. The germline V gene encodes CDR1 SGHAT and CDR2 FQNNGV. The CDR3 length is 12 residues. V was pared by 1 base and J by 9 bases, with 8 bases between. The DNA for the CDR3 is TGTGCCAGCAGCTTAGTGATTAGCACGCAGTATTTT. It codes for CASSLVISTQYF.